A single sample is the source of the 5 T cell receptor beta chains below, sequenced in a study of cytomegalovirus exposure and HLA in healthy donors. PCR was performed using 60 Vbeta and 13 Jbeta primers. Profiled with immunoSEQ multiplex PCR; TCRdb holds only in-frame clones, not every one. Here the sample spans over 100,000 clones, approximately 75% being singletons. Sequencing was performed on PBMCs. These receptors were obtained from a man aged 45-65 years in good health and CMV-seropositive.

The chain joins TRBV7-9 to TRBJ2-5; 13 bases fit TRBD2. The DNA end is a closer match to TRBJ2-7, so the J assignment may be wrong. This CDR3 spans 19 amino acids. Per the germline V gene, CDR1 is SEHNR and CDR2 is FQNEAQ (reference sequence). This chain's CDR3 is CASSSRPGLAGPQGYEQYF. DNA for the CDR3: TGTGCCAGCAGCTCCAGACCGGGACTAGCGGGACCCCAGGGCTACGAGCAGTACTTC.

V gene TRBV6-1 combines with J gene TRBJ1-3; D gene uncertain. The V gene's germline CDR1 is MNHNS and CDR2 SASEGT. This CDR3 is 15 amino acids long. V shed 4 bases and J shed 0 bases, with 10 bases lying between them. The DNA for the CDR3 is TGTGCCAGCAGTGTGCCGGGAATCTCTGGAAACACCATATATTTT. Protein sequence: CASSVPGISGNTIYF.

The J gene is TRBJ1-1, the V gene TRBV19; 7 bases align to TRBD1. From germline, CDR1 is LNHDA and CDR2 SQIVND (reference sequence). Germline trimming cut 6 bases from V and 0 bases from J; bases unmatched to any gene: 4. The CDR3 runs to 14 residues. CDR3 bases: TGTGCCAGTAGGACGGACAGGATGAACACTGAAGCTTTCTTT. Its translation: CASRTDRMNTEAFF.

The chain joins TRBV5-4 to TRBJ2-7; 7 bases are shared with TRBD2. V shed 4 bases, J shed 0 bases, and the junction held 7 bases outside the gene matches. From germline, CDR1 is SGHNT and CDR2 YYREEE (reference sequence). This CDR3 spans 15 amino acids. CDR3 sequence: CASSPRGGSSYEQYF. CDR3 sequence (DNA): TGTGCCAGCAGCCCCCGCGGCGGGAGCTCCTACGAGCAGTACTTC.

The rearrangement uses TRBV4-3 and TRBJ2-1; 9 bases match TRBD2. Germline loops: CDR1 LGHNA, CDR2 YSLEER. The V gene end was trimmed by 4 bases and the J gene end by 5 bases; junction bases not matched to a gene: 9. The CDR3 runs 16 residues. CDR3 loop: CASSPTGGRADNEQFF. The CDR3 region has the DNA TGCGCCAGCAGCCCTACAGGCGGGAGGGCGGACAATGAGCAGTTCTTC.